The TCR beta chain under discussion was sequenced for a study of graft-versus-host responses after intestinal transplantation. Across the whole study: Anti-thymocyte globulin induction was given to all recipients, followed by tacrolimus and steroids for approximately three years. Study outcomes and limitations: Graft-donor T cell macrochimerism in patients accompanied high graft-versus-host to host-versus-graft clonal ratios in allografts. Early post-transplant HvG declines tracked with peak circulating GvH clone levels. The authors found GvH clones in recipient marrow, some appearing first in ileum or blood.

Per the germline V gene, CDR1 is SGHVS and CDR2 is FQNEAQ. Trimming shortened V by 5 bases and J by 3 bases, and 10 bases separated the two germline ends. This CDR3 is built from 13 residues. This clone showed up just a few times. Its antigen remains unknown. Profiled with immunoSEQ multiplex PCR; TCRdb holds only in-frame clones, not every one. The sample records about 130,000 clones, 92% being singletons. The sample was unstimulated CD4+ T cells sorted from spleen or lymph node cells, taken before intestinal transplant. This TCR came from a human donor who received an intestinal transplant. The gene calls are TRBV7-8 and TRBJ2-5; D is uncertain. In DNA, the CDR3 is TGTGCCAGCAGCCAATCACCCGAAGAGACCCAGTACTTC. As protein: CASSQSPEETQYF. Full variable domain (rest looked up from reference TRBV7-8 and TRBJ2-5): GAGVSQSPRYKVAKRGQDVALRCDPISGHVSLFWYQQALGQGPEFLTYFQNEAQLDKSGLPSDRFFAERPEGSVSTLKIQRTQQEDSAVYLCASSQSPEETQYFGPGTRLLVL.